What follows are 3 T cell receptor beta chains derived from one specimen sequenced in a study of shared clonotypes between healthy human individuals. Naivety among CD8 cells was defined by CD45RO negativity and positive CCR7 selection, thereby excluding terminally differentiated effector memory CD45RA+ cells. Assay: immunoSEQ multiplex PCR; the TCRdb copy retains only in-frame clones and omits some. This table holds 2 million to 2.5 million clones, less than 95% found once. The source material was naive CD8+ T cells sorted from blood. All receptors come from a man aged 18 to 35 in good health.

V usage is TRBV30 and J usage is TRBJ2-7; the D gene is possibly TRBD1 (6 bases). The CDR3 contains 14 residues. The germline CDR1 and CDR2 sequences are GTSNPN and SVGIG (reference sequence). V lost 0 bases and J lost 4, with 13 bases in between. In DNA form, the CDR3 reads TGTGCCTGGAGTGTGACAGGTCTAATGTACGAGCAGTACTTC. Protein product: CAWSVTGLMYEQYF. Combining the CDR3 with reference TRBV30 and TRBJ2-7 gives the whole variable domain SQTIHQWPATLVQPVGSPLSLECTVEGTSNPNLYWYRQAAGRGLQLLFYSVGIGQISSEVPQNLSASRPQDRQFILSSKKLLLSDSGFYLCAWSVTGLMYEQYFGPGTRLTVT.

The gene calls are TRBV5-1 and TRBJ2-5; TRBD2 aligns across 8 bases. The CDR3 extends over 16 amino acids. Germline trimming cut 3 bases from V and 7 bases from J; bases unmatched to any gene: 14. Germline values: CDR1 SGHRS, CDR2 YFSETQ. The CDR3 DNA reads as TGCGCCAGCAGCTCGACGGGTAGCGGGGCTCTGGGGACCCAGTACTTC. Residues: CASSSTGSGALGTQYF.

The J gene is TRBJ2-7, the V gene TRBV10-3, with D uncertain. Deletions cut 2 bases from V and 3 bases from J, with 5 bases between. The CDR3 totals 12 residues. Germline V CDR1 and CDR2: ENHRY, SYGVKD. CDR3 DNA: TGTGCCATCAGTGAGGACTTCTACGAGCAGTACTTC. Its translation: CAISEDFYEQYF.